This record looks at one TCR delta chain sequence and its context. TCRdb pairs this DNA with a much larger clone's protein that differs at residue 7, likely a read error; the protein shown was translated from the DNA. V lost 3 bases to trimming and J lost 0 bases; unmatched junction nucleotides: 8. Germline CDR1 reads GEAIGNYY; CDR2 reads EKD. The CDR3 is made up of 19 amino acids. These data originate in a study of gamma-delta chains in newborns, infants, children. Study-wide context: Microbial exposure reportedly drives polyclonal innate γδ T cell expansion after birth.

TCRdb processed the reads again with the CATT caller. The data show some 5,500 delta-chain clones, roughly 0.41% seen once. Specimen: blood. This chain joins TRDV2 and TRDJ3; TRDD3 matches 9 bases. The sequence was collected from a child who was a newborn, infant or young child, either healthy, febrile or measles-vaccinated (not recorded which). The CDR3 region is CACDGAVGGYSWDTRQMFF. In nucleotides, the CDR3 is TGTGCCTGTGACGGAGCGGTTGGGGGATACTCCTGGGACACCCGACAGATGTTTTTC.